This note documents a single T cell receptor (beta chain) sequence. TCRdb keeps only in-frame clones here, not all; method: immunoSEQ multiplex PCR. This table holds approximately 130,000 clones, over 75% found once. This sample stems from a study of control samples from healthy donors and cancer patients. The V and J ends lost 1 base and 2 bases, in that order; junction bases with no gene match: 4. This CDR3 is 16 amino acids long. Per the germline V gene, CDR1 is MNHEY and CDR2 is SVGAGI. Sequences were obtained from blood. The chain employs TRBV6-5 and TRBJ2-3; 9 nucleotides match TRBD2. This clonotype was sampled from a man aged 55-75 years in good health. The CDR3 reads CASSYFGTSPTDTQYF. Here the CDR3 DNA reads TGTGCCAGCAGTTACTTTGGGACTAGCCCCACAGATACGCAGTATTTT.